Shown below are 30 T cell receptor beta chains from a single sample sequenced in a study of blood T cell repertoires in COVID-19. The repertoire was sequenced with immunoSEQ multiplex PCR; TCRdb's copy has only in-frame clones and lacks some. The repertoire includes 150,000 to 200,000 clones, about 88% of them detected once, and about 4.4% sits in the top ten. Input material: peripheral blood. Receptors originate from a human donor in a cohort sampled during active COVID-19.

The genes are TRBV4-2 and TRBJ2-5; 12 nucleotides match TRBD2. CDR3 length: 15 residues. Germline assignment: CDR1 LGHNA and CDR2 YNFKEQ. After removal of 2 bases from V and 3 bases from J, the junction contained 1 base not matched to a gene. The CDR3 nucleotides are TGTGCCAGCAGCCAAAGGACTAGCGGGGAAGAGACCCAGTACTTC. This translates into CASSQRTSGEETQYF.

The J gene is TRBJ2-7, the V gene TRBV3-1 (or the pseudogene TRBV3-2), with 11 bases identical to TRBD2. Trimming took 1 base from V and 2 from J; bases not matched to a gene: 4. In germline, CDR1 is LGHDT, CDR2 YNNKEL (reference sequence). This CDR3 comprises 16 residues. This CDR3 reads CASSQGLAGGTYEQYF. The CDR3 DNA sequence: TGTGCCAGCAGCCAAGGGCTAGCGGGAGGCACCTACGAGCAGTACTTC.

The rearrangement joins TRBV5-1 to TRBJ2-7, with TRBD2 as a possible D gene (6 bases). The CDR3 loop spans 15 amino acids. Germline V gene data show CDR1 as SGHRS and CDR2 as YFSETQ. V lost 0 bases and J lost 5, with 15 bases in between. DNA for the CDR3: TGCGCCAGCAGCTTGGAAGGAGGGAGTATTCACGAGCAGTACTTC. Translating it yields CASSLEGGSIHEQYF. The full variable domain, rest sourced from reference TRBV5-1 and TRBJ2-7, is KAGVTQTPRYLIKTRGQQVTLSCSPISGHRSVSWYQQTPGQGLQFLFEYFSETQRNKGNFPGRFSGRQFSNSRSEMNVSTLELGDSALYLCASSLEGGSIHEQYFGPGTRLTVT.

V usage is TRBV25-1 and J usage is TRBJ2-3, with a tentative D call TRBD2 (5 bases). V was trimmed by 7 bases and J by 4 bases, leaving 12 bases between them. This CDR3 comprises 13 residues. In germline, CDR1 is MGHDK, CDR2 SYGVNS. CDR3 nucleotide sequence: TGTGCCAGCACTAAGTTGGGAGCAGATACGCAGTATTTT. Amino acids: CASTKLGADTQYF.

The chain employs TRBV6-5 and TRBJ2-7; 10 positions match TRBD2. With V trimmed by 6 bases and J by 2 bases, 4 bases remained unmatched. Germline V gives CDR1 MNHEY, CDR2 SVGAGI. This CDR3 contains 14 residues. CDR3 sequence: CASRRTSGAYEQYF. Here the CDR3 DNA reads TGTGCCAGCAGAAGGACTAGCGGAGCCTACGAGCAGTACTTC.

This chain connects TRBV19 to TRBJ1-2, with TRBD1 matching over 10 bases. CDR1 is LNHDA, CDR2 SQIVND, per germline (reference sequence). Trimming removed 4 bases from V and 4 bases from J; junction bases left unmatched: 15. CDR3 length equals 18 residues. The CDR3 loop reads CASSTFGDVRTGGYGYTF. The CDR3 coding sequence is TGTGCCAGTAGTACTTTTGGAGATGTCAGGACAGGGGGCTATGGCTACACCTTC.

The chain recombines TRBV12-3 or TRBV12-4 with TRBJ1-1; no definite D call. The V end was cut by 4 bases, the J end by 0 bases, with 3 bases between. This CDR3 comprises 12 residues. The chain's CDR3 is CASSYMNTEAFF. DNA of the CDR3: TGTGCCAGCAGTTACATGAACACTGAAGCTTTCTTT.

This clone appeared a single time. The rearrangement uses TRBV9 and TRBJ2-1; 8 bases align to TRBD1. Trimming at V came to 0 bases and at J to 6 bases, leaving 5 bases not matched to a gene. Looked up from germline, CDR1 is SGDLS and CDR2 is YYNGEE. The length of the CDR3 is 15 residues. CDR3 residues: CASSVDPTGANEQFF. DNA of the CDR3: TGTGCCAGCAGCGTAGACCCGACAGGGGCCAATGAGCAGTTCTTC.

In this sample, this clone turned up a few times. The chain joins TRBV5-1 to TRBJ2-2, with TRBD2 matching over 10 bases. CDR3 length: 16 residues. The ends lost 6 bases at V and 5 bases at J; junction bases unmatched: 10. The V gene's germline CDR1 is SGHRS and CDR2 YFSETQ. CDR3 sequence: CASTPSGRAGTGELFF. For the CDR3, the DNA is TGCGCCAGCACTCCCAGCGGGAGGGCCGGTACCGGGGAGCTGTTTTTT.

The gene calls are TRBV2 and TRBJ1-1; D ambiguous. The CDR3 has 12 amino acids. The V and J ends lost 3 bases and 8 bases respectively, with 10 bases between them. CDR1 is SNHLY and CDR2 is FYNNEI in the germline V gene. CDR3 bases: TGTGCCAGCAGTGAGGCGGGCCTCGAAGCTTTCTTT. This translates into CASSEAGLEAFF.

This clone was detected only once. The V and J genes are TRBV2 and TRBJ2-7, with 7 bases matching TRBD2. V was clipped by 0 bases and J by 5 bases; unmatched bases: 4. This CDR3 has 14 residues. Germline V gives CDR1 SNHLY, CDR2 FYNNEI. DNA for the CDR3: TGTGCCAGCAGTGAAGCGGGAGGGACCCACGAGCAGTACTTC. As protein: CASSEAGGTHEQYF.

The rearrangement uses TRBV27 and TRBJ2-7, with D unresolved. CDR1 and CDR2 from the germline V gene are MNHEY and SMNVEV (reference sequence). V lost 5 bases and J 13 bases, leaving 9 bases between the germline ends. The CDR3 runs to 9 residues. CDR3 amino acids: CASSPSPYF. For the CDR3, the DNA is TGTGCCAGCAGTCCCTCCCCTTACTTC.

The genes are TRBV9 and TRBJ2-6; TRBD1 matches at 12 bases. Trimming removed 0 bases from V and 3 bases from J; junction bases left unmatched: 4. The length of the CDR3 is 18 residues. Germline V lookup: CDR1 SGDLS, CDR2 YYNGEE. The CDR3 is CASSVAGQGAYGANVLTF. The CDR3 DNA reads TGTGCCAGCAGCGTAGCGGGACAGGGGGCTTATGGGGCCAACGTCCTGACTTTC.

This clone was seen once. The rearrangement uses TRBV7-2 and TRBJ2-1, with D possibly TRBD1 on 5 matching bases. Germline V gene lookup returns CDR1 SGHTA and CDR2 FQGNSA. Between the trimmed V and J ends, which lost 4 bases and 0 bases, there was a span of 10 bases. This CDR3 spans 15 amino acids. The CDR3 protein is CASSSDRGSYNEQFF. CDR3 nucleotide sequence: TGTGCCAGCAGCTCCGACAGAGGCTCCTACAATGAGCAGTTCTTC.

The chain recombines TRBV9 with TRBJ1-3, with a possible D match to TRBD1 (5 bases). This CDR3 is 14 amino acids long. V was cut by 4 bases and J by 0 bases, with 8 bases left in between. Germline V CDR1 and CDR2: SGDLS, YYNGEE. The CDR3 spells CASSLQDSGNTIYF. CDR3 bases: TGTGCCAGCAGCCTACAGGACTCTGGAAACACCATATATTTT.

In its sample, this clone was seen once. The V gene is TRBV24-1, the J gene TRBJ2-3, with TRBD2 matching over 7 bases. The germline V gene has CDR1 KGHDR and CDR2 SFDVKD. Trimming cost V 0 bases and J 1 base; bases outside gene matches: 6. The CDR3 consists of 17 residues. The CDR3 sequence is CATSDLLAGAGTDTQYF. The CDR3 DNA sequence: TGTGCCACCAGTGATTTGTTGGCGGGAGCCGGCACAGATACGCAGTATTTT.

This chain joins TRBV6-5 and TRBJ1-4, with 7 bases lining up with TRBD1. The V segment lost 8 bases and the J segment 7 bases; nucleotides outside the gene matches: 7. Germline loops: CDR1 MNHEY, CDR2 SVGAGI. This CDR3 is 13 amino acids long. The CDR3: CASEDRAGEKLFF. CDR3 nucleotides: TGTGCCAGCGAAGACAGGGCCGGTGAAAAACTGTTTTTT.

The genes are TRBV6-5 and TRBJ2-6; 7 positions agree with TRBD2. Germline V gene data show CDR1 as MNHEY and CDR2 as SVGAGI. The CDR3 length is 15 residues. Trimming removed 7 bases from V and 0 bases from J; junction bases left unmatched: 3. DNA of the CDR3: TGTGCCAGCATATCGGGGGGCTCTGGGGCCAACGTCCTGACTTTC. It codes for CASISGGSGANVLTF.

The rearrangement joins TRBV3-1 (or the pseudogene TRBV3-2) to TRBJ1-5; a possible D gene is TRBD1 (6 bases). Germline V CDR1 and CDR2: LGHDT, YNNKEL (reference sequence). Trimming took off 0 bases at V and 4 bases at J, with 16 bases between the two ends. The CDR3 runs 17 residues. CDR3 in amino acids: CASSQEQGWGLNQPQHF. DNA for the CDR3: TGTGCCAGCAGCCAAGAGCAGGGATGGGGGCTTAATCAGCCCCAGCATTTT.

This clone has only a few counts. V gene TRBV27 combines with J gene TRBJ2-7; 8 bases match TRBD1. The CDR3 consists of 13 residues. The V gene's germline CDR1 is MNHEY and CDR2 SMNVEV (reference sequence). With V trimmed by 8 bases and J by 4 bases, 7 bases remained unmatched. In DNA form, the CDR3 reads TGTGCCAGCCGTCCAGGACAGGGTTACGAGCAGTACTTC. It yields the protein CASRPGQGYEQYF.

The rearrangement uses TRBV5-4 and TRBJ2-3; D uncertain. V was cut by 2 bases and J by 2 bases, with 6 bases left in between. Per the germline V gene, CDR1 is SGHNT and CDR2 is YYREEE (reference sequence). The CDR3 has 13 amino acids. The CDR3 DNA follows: TGTGCCAGCAGCTTAATACACACAGATACGCAGTATTTT. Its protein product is CASSLIHTDTQYF.

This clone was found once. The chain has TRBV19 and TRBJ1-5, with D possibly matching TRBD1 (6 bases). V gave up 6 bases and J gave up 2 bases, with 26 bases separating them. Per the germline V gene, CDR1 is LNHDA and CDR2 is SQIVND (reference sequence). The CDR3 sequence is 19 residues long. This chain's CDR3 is CASSQEQGSVGLGNQPQHF. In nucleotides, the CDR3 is TGTGCCAGTAGCCAAGAACAGGGTTCCGTCGGGTTGGGCAATCAGCCCCAGCATTTT. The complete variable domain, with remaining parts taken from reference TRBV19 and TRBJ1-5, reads DGGITQSPKYLFRKEGQNVTLSCEQNLNHDAMYWYRQDPGQGLRLIYYSQIVNDFQKGDIAEGYSVSREKKESFPLTVTSAQKNPTAFYLCASSQEQGSVGLGNQPQHFGDGTRLSIL.

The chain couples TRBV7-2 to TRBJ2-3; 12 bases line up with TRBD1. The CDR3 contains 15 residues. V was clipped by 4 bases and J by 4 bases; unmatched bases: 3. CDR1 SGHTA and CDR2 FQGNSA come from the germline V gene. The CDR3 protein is CASSSRDRGPDTQYF. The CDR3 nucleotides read TGTGCCAGCAGCTCCCGGGACAGGGGGCCAGATACGCAGTATTTT.

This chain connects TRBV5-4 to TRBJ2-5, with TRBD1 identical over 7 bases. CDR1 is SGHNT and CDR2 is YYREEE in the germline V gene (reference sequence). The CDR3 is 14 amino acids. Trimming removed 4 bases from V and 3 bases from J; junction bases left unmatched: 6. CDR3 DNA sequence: TGTGCCAGCAGCCACACAGGGGAAAAAGAGACCCAGTACTTC. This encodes CASSHTGEKETQYF.

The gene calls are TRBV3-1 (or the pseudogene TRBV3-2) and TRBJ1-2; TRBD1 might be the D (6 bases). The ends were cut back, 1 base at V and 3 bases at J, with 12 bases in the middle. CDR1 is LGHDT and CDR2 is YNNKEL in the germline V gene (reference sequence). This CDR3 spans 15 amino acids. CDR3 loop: CASSQVLRGDYGYTF. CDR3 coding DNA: TGTGCCAGCAGCCAAGTGCTCAGGGGAGACTATGGCTACACCTTC.

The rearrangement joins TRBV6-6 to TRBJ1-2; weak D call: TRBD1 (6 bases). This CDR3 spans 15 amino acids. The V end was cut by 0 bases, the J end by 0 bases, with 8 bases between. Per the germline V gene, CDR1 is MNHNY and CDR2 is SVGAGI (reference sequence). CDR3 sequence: CASSYSAGANYGYTF. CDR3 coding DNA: TGTGCCAGCAGTTACTCGGCAGGGGCTAACTATGGCTACACCTTC.

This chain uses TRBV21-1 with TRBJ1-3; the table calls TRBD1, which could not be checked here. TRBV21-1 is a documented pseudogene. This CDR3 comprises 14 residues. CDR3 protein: CASSNRDRGNTIYF. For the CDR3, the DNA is TGTGCCAGCAGCAACCGGGACAGAGGAAACACCATATATTTT.

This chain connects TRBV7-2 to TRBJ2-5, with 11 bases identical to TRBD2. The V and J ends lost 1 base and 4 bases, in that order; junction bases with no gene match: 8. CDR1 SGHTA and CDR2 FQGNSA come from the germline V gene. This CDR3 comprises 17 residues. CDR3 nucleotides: TGTGCCAGCAGCTTAGTGGCTAGCGGGGGGAACAGAGAGACCCAGTACTTC. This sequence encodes CASSLVASGGNRETQYF.

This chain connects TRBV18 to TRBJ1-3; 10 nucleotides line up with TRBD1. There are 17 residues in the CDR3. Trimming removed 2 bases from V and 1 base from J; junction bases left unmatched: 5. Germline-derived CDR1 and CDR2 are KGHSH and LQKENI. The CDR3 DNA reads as TGTGCCAGCTCACCAGGGACAGGGGCATCATCTGGAAACACCATATATTTT. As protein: CASSPGTGASSGNTIYF.

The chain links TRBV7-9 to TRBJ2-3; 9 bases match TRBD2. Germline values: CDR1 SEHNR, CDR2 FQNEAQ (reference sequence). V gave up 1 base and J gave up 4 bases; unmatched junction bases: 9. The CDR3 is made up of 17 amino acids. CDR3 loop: CASSLDPPSGTPDTQYF. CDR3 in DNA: TGTGCCAGCAGCTTAGACCCCCCTAGCGGGACCCCAGATACGCAGTATTTT.